This TCR beta chain was captured by sequencing in a study of T cell repertoires in cytomegalovirus infection. Study-level information: Based on public TCR beta signatures, there were indications of CMV infection and of a matching HLA type.

The CDR3 runs 18 residues. J lost 5 bases, V lost 6 bases, and 19 bases had no gene match. CDR1 and CDR2 from the germline V gene are MGHRA and YSYEKL. This clonotype was seen repeatedly, ten times or more. The target antigen is unknown. General study findings and limits: CMV carriers having the relevant HLA were flagged by cumulative public TCR beta family frequency. Predominance within the ex vivo response was attributable to HLA-C-restricted CMV-specific TCR beta clonotypes.

TCRdb ran MiXCR on the reads and lists one entry per CDR3 protein. The sample has approximately 140,000 distinct CDR3 sequences; approximately 9.2% are singletons. The clonotype comes from a human donor in good health (CMV status not recorded). Some clones in this sample may be carry-over from other donors' samples. The sample consisted of PBMCs. This chain joins TRBV4-1 and TRBJ2-3; 8 positions agree with TRBD1. The CDR3 bases are TGCGCCAGCAGTAAGGAAGGACAGGGATTGGGAGCGCAAGATACGCAGTATTTT. Amino acids: CASSKEGQGLGAQDTQYF.